The sequence of this TCR beta chain was determined in a study of spatial heterogeneity in lung cancer. The CDR3 length is 16 residues. Germline CDR1 DFQATT, CDR2 SNEGSKA (reference sequence). V was clipped by 3 bases and J by 2 bases; unmatched bases: 4. This clonotype was recorded many times. Its antigen is unidentified. Time point denoted: sample taken at primary tumor resection. No cell sorting; template was whole RNA from tumor, lung tissue or PBMC. Study results and caveats: Ubiquitous expanded TCR counts tracked ubiquitous nonsynonymous mutations; regional expanded TCR counts tracked regional nonsynonymous mutations. Beta chains had 13% to 15% coverage of tumor T cells, and alpha chains had roughly 7%. Mutation counts in tumors were tracked by counts of expanded intratumoral alpha and beta TCRs.

A distinct unique molecular identifier was carried by each TCR cDNA molecule. TCRdb processed the 5' RACE reads anew with MiXCR; each CDR3 protein has one entry. The sample yields approximately 7,800 distinct CDR3 sequences, roughly 8.7% seen once. Sequencing used lung tumor tissue, obtained at surgery. This receptor was obtained from a male donor with early-stage non-small cell lung cancer. The V gene is TRBV20-1, the J gene TRBJ2-1, with 13 bases matching TRBD2. Here the CDR3 DNA reads TGCAGTGCTAGTCTTACTAGCGGGAGGGCCTACAATGAGCAGTTCTTC. Translation: CSASLTSGRAYNEQFF.